The sequence of this T cell receptor (beta chain) was determined in a study of blood T cell repertoires in COVID-19. Study details: Sites across the United States, Italy and Spain contributed samples from acute and convalescent COVID-19. In each case, the material was cDNA or gDNA derived from T cells, B-cell-depleted T cells, or PBMCs.

Clones were sequenced by immunoSEQ multiplex PCR, and TCRdb holds only the in-frame ones, with some missing. Of about 170,000 clones listed, about four fifths are singletons. The source material was peripheral blood. This TCR came from a woman older than 75 with acute or convalescent COVID-19.

CDR3 in DNA: TGTGCCAGCAGGAAAACAGGGCCCCGGGCTGGCTACACCTTC. Protein product: CASRKTGPRAGYTF. The gene calls are TRBV28 and TRBJ1-2; D possibly corresponds to TRBD1 (6 bases). This CDR3 is 14 amino acids long. CDR1 and CDR2 (germline): MDHEN, SYDVKM. With 6 bases removed from V and 7 bases from J, the gap between germline ends came to 18 bases.